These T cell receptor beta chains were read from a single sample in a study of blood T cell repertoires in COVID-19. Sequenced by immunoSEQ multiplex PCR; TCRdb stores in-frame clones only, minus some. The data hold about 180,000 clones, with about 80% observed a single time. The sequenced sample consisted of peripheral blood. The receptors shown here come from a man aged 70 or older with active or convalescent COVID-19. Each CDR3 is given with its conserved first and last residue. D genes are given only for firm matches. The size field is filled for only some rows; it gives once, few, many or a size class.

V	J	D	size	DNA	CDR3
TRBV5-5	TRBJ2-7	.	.	TGTGCCAGCAGCCTGCTCCTCACAGGGTTATTGTACGAGCAGTACTTC	CASSLLLTGLLYEQYF
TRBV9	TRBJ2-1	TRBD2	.	TGTGCCAGCAGCGTAGCTACTAGCGGGGCCAATGAGCAGTTCTTC	CASSVATSGANEQFF
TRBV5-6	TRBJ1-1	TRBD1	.	TGTGCCAGCAGCTTCCCGGGACAGGACACTGAAGCTTTCTTT	CASSFPGQDTEAFF
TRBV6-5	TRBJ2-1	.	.	TGTGCCAGCAGTTACCTGACTAGATACAATGAGCAGTTCTTC	CASSYLTRYNEQFF
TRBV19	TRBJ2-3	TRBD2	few	TGTGCCAGTAGCCACGGAGCGGGAGTTACAGATACGCAGTATTTT	CASSHGAGVTDTQYF
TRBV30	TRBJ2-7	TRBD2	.	TGTGCCAGAAATTCGGGACTAGAGGGTGAGCAGTACTTC	CARNSGLEGEQYF
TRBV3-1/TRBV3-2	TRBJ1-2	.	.	TGTGCCAGCAGCCAAGGGGGCAAAGGGGGATATGGCTACACCTTC	CASSQGGKGGYGYTF
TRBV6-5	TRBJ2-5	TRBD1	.	TGTGCCAGCAGTCGGGGACAGGAACAAGAGACCCAGTACTTC	CASSRGQEQETQYF
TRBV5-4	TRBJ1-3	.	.	TGTGCCAGCAGCTTGTCGGGACATGGAAACACCATATATTTT	CASSLSGHGNTIYF
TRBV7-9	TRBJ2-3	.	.	TGTGCCAGCAGCTTAGACGGTCTCACAGATACGCAGTATTTT	CASSLDGLTDTQYF
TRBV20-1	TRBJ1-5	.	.	TGCAGTGCTAGTCGGGGGGTATATCAGCCCCAGCATTTT	CSASRGVYQPQHF
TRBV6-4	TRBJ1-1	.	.	TGTGCCAGTCGACTAAGGATGAACACTGAAGCTTTCTTT	CASRLRMNTEAFF
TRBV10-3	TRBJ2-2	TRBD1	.	TGTGCCATCTCCGGGACAGACCTGACCGGGGAGCTGTTTTTT	CAISGTDLTGELFF
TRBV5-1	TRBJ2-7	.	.	TGCGCCAGCAGCTTGCCGGGAGCCTACGAGCAGTACTTC	CASSLPGAYEQYF
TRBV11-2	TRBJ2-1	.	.	TGTGCCAGCAGCCCTGAAGACGGACTCTCCTACAATGAGCAGTTCTTC	CASSPEDGLSYNEQFF
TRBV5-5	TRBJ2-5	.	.	TGTGCCAGCAGCGTCAACCAAGAGACCCAGTACTTC	CASSVNQETQYF
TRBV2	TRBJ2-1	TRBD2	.	TGTGCCAGCAGTGCCAGACTAGCGGGATTTGATGAGCAGTTCTTC	CASSARLAGFDEQFF
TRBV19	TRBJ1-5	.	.	TGTGCCAGTAGGGAGGGACTGAGCAATCAGCCCCAGCATTTT	CASREGLSNQPQHF
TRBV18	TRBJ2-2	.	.	TGTGCCAGCTCACCAAACGACTGGAACACCGGGGAGCTGTTTTTT	CASSPNDWNTGELFF
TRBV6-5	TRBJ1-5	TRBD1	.	TGTGCCAGCAGTTTGACAGGGATCAATCAGCCCCAGCATTTT	CASSLTGINQPQHF
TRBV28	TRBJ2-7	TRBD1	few	TGTGCCAGCAGACGACAGGGCGACGAGCAGTACTTC	CASRRQGDEQYF
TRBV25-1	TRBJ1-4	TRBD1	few	TGTGCCAGCAGTGGGGCCGGGACAGGGAATGAAAAACTGTTTTTT	CASSGAGTGNEKLFF
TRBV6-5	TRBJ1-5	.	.	TGTGCCAGCAGGGACAACGGGCCCCAGCATTTT	CASRDNGPQHF
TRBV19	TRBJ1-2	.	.	TGTGCCAGTGCCCCCGGCAGGAAAAAGAACTATGGCTACACCTTC	CASAPGRKKNYGYTF
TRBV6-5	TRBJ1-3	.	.	TGTGCCAGCAGCCGATTACAGGGAGCTGGAAACACCATATATTTT	CASSRLQGAGNTIYF
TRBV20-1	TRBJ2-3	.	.	TGCAGTGCTAGTAACTACCAAACAGATACGCAGTATTTT	CSASNYQTDTQYF
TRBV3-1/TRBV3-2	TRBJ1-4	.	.	TGTGCCAGCAGCCGAAGGGGAAATGAAAAACTGTTTTTT	CASSRRGNEKLFF
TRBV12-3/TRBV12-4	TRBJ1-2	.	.	TGTGCCAGCAGTTTGGGGGGAGTGGATGGCTGCACCTTC	CASSLGGVDGCTF
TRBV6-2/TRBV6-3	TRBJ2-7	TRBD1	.	TGTGCCAGCAGTTACGGGACAGACTACTACGAGCAGTACTTC	CASSYGTDYYEQYF
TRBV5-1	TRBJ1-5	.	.	TGCGCCAGCAGCGAGGGAGGGAACCAGGATCAGCCCCAGCATTTT	CASSEGGNQDQPQHF
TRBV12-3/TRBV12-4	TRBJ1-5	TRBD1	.	TGTGCCAGCAGCGGACAGGGAATTGAGCCCCAGCATTTT	CASSGQGIEPQHF